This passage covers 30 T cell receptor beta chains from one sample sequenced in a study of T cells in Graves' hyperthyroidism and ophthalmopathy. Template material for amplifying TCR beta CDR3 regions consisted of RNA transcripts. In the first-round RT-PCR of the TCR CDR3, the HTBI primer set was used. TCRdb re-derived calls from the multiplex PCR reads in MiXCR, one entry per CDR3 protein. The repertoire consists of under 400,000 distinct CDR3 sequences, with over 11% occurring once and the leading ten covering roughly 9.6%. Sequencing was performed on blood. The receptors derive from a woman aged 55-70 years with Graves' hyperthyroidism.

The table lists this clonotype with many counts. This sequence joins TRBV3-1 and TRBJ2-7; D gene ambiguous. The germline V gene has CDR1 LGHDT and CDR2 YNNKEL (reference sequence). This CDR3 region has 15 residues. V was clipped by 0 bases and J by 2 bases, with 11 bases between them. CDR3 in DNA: TGTGCCAGCAGCCAAGATAGTGACGGTCCCTACGAGCAGTACTTC. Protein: CASSQDSDGPYEQYF.

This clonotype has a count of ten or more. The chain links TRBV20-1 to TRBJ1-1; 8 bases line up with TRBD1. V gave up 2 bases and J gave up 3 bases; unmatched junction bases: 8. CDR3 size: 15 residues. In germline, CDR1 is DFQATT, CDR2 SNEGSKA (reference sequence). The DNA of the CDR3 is TGCAGTGCTAGATCACCTAGACAGGGGTACACTGAAGCTTTCTTT. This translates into CSARSPRQGYTEAFF.

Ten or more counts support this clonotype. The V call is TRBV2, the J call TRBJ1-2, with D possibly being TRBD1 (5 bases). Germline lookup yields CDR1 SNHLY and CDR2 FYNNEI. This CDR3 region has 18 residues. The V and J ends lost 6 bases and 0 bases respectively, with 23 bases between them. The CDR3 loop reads CASSWGGDEVIANYGYTF. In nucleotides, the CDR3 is TGTGCCAGCAGCTGGGGGGGGGACGAGGTCATAGCTAACTATGGCTACACCTTC. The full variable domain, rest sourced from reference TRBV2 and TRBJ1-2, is EPEVTQTPSHQVTQMGQEVILRCVPISNHLYFYWYRQILGQKVEFLVSFYNNEISEKSEIFDDQFSVERPDGSNFTLKIRSTKLEDSAMYFCASSWGGDEVIANYGYTFGSGTRLTVV.

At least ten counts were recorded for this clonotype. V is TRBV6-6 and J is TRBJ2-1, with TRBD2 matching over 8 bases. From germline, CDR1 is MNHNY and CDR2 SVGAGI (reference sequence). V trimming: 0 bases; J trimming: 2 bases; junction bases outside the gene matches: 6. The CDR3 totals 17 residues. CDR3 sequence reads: CASSYSTSGSTYNEQFF. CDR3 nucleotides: TGTGCCAGCAGTTACTCGACGAGCGGGAGTACCTACAATGAGCAGTTCTTC.

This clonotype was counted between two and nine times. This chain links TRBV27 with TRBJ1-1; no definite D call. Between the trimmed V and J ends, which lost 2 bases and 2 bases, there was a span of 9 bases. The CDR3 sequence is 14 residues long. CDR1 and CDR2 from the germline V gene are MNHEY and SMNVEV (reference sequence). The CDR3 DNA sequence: TGTGCCAGCAGTTTAAAGGCGGGAAACACTGAAGCTTTCTTT. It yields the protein CASSLKAGNTEAFF.

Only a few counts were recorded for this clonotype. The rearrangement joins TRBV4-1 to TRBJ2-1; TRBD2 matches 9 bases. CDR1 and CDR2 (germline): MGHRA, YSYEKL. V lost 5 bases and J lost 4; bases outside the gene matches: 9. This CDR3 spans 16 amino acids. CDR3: CASSVTGLAKYNEQFF. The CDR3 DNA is TGCGCCAGCAGCGTAACGGGACTAGCTAAGTACAATGAGCAGTTCTTC.

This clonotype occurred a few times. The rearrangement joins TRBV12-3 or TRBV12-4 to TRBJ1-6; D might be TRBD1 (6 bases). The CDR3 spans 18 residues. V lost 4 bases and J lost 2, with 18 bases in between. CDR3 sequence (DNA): TGTGCCAGCAGTTCCGCAGAGGGGGGAAGGGCCTATAATTCACCCCTCCACTTT. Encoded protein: CASSSAEGGRAYNSPLHF.

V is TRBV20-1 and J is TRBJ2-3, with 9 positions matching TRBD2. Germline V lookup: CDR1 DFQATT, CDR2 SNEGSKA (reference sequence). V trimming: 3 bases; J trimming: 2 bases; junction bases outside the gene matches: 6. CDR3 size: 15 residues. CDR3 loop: CSASSGLADTDTQYF. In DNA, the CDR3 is TGCAGTGCTAGTTCGGGACTAGCAGACACAGATACGCAGTATTTT.

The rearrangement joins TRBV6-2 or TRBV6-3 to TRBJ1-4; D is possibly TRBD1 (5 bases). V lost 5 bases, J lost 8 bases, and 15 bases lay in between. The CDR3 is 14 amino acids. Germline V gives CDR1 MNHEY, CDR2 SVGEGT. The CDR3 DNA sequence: TGTGCCAGCAGTGTTGACAGCGGAGGGGAAAAACTGTTTTTT. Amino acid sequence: CASSVDSGGEKLFF.

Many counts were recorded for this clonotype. CDR3 sequence reads: CASKPRWGRTGTTGELFF. CDR3 coding DNA: TGTGCCAGCAAACCCCGGTGGGGGAGGACAGGGACCACCGGGGAGCTGTTTTTT. J is TRBJ2-2 and V is TRBV6-2 or TRBV6-3, with 8 bases fitting TRBD1. With 7 bases clipped from V and 4 bases from J, the junction kept 17 bases outside the gene matches. Germline V gene data show CDR1 as MNHEY and CDR2 as SVGEGT. This CDR3 is 18 amino acids long.

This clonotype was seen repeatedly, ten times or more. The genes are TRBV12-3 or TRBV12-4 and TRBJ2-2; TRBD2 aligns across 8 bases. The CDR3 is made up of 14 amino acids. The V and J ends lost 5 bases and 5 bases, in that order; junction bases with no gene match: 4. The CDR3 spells CASSQPGGTGELFF. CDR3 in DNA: TGTGCCAGCAGTCAACCGGGGGGGACCGGGGAGCTGTTTTTT.

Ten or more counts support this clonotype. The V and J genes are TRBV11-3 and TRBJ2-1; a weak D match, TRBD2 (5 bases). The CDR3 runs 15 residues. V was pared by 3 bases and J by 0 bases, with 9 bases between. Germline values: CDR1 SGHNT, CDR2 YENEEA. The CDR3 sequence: CASSFTAVSYNEQFF. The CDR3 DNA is TGTGCCAGCAGCTTCACAGCGGTCTCCTACAATGAGCAGTTCTTC.

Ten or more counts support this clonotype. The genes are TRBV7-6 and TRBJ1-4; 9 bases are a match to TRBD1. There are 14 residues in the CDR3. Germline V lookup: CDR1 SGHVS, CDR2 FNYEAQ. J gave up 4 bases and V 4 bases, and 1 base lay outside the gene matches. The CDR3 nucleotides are TGTGCCAGCAGCTGGACAGGGGTTAATGAAAAACTGTTTTTT. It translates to CASSWTGVNEKLFF.

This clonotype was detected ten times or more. The CDR3 is CASSLAQAGDTEAFF. CDR3 DNA sequence: TGCGCCAGCAGCTTGGCTCAGGCGGGGGACACTGAAGCTTTCTTT. The chain is built from TRBV5-1 and TRBJ1-1; tentatively, D is TRBD1 (5 bases). Germline V gene data show CDR1 as SGHRS and CDR2 as YFSETQ. V was cut by 0 bases and J by 3 bases, with 12 bases left in between. This CDR3 contains 15 residues.

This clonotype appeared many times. Written as DNA, the CDR3 is TGTGCCAGCAGCCCCTCAGGGGGTGCCAAAAACATTCAGTACTTC. It translates to CASSPSGGAKNIQYF. The V and J genes are TRBV12-3 or TRBV12-4 and TRBJ2-4, with TRBD1 identical over 7 bases. The CDR3 extends over 15 amino acids. The J segment lost 1 base and the V segment lost 6 bases, leaving 6 bases of the junction unmatched.

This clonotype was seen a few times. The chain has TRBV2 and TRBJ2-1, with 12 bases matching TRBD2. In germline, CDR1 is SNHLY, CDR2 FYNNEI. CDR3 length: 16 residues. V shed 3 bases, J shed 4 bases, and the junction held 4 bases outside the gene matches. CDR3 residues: CASSDGLAGNYNEQFF. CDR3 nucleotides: TGTGCCAGCAGTGATGGACTAGCGGGGAATTACAATGAGCAGTTCTTC.

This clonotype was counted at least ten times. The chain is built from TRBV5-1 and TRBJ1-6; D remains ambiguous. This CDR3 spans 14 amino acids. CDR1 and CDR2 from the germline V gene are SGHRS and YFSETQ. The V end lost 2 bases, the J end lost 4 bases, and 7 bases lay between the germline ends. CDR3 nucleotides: TGCGCCAGCAGCTTCGGGGAGTATAATTCACCCCTCCACTTT. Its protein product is CASSFGEYNSPLHF. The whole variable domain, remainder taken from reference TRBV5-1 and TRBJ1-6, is KAGVTQTPRYLIKTRGQQVTLSCSPISGHRSVSWYQQTPGQGLQFLFEYFSETQRNKGNFPGRFSGRQFSNSRSEMNVSTLELGDSALYLCASSFGEYNSPLHFGNGTRLTVT.

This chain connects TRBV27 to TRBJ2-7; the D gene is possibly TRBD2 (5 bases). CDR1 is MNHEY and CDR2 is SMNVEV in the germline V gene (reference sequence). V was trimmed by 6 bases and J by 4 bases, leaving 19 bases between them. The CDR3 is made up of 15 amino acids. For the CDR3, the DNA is TGTGCCAGCAGCCCTTTTCCCCATCTAGCTTACGAGCAGTACTTC. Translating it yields CASSPFPHLAYEQYF.

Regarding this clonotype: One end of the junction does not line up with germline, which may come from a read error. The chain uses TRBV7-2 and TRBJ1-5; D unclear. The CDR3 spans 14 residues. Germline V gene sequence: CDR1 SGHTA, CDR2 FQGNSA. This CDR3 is CASSPTRWNQPQHF. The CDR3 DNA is TGCGCCAGCAGCCCCACCCGATGGAATCAGCCCCAGCATTTT.

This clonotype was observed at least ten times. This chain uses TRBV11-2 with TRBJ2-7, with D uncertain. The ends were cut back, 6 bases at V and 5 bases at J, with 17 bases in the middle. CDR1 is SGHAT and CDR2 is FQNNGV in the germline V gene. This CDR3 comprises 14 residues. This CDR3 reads CASRRSLGGDEQYF. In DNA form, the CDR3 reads TGTGCCAGCAGACGTTCGTTGGGTGGGGACGAGCAGTACTTC.

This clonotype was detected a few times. CDR3 DNA: TGTGCCAGCAGCCCCCATTATGGCTACACCTTC. It specifies CASSPHYGYTF. This chain connects TRBV7-9 to TRBJ1-2, with D unclear. CDR1 is SEHNR, CDR2 FQNEAQ, per germline (reference sequence). The CDR3 totals 11 residues. The V and J ends lost 5 bases and 5 bases respectively, with 6 bases between them.

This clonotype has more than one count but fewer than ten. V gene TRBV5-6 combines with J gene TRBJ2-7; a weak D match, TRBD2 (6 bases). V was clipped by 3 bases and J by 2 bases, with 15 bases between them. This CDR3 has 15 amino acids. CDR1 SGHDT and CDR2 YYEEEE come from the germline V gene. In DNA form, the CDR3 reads TGTGCCAGCAGCTGGGCCGGGACTCCTACCTACGAGCAGTACTTC. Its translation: CASSWAGTPTYEQYF.

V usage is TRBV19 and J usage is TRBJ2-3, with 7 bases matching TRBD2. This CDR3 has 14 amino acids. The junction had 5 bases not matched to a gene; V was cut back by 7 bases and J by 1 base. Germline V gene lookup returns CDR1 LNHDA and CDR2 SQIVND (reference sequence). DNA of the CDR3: TGTGCCAGTATGGGGGGGTTTGGCACAGATACGCAGTATTTT. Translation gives CASMGGFGTDTQYF. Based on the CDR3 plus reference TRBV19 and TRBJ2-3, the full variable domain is DGGITQSPKYLFRKEGQNVTLSCEQNLNHDAMYWYRQDPGQGLRLIYYSQIVNDFQKGDIAEGYSVSREKKESFPLTVTSAQKNPTAFYLCASMGGFGTDTQYFGPGTRLTVL.

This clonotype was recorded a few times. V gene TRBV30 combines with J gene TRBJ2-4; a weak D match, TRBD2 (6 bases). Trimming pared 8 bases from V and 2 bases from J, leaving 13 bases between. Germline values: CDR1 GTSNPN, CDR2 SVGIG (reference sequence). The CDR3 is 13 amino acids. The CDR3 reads CALGGSTKNIQYF. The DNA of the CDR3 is TGTGCCCTGGGGGGTTCGACCAAAAACATTCAGTACTTC.

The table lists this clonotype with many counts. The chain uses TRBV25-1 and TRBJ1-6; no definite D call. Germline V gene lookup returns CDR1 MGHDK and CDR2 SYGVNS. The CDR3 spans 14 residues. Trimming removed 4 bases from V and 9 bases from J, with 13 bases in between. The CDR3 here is CASSARSGGSPLHF. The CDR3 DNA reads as TGTGCCAGCAGTGCACGGTCCGGCGGTTCACCCCTCCACTTT.

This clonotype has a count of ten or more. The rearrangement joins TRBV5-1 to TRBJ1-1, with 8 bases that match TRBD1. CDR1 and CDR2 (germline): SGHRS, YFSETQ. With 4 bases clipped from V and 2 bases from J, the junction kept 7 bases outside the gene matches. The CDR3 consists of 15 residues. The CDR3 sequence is CASSPNRGSNTEAFF. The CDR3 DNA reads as TGCGCCAGCAGCCCGAACAGGGGGAGTAACACTGAAGCTTTCTTT.

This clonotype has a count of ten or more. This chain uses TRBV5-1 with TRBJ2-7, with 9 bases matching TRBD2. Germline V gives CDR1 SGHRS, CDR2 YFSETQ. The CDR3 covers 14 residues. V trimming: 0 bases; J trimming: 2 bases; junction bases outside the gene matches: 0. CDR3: CASSLASGAYEQYF. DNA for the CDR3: TGCGCCAGCAGCTTGGCTAGCGGGGCCTACGAGCAGTACTTC.

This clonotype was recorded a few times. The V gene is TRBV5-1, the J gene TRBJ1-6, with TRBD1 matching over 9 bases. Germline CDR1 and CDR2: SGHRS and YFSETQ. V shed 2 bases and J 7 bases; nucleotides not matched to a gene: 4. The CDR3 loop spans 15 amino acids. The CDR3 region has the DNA TGCGCCAGCAGCTTATTCGGACAGGGGAATTCACCCCTCCACTTT. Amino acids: CASSLFGQGNSPLHF.

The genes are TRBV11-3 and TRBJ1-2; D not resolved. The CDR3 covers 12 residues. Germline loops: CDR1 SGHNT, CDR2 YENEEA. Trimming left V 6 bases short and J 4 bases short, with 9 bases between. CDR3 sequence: CASSVGLYGYTF. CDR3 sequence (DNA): TGTGCCAGCAGTGTCGGGCTCTATGGCTACACCTTC. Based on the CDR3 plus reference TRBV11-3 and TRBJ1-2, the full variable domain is EAGVVQSPRYKIIEKKQPVAFWCNPISGHNTLYWYLQNLGQGPELLIRYENEEAVDDSQLPKDRFSAERLKGVDSTLKIQPAELGDSAVYLCASSVGLYGYTFGSGTRLTVV.

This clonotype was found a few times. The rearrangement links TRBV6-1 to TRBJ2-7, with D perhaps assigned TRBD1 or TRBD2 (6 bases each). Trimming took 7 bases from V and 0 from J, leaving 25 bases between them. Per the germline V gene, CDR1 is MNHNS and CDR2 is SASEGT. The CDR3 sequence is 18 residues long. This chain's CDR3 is CASIYRAEGGRFSYEQYF. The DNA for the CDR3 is TGTGCCAGCATTTATCGGGCCGAGGGGGGACGGTTCTCCTACGAGCAGTACTTC.